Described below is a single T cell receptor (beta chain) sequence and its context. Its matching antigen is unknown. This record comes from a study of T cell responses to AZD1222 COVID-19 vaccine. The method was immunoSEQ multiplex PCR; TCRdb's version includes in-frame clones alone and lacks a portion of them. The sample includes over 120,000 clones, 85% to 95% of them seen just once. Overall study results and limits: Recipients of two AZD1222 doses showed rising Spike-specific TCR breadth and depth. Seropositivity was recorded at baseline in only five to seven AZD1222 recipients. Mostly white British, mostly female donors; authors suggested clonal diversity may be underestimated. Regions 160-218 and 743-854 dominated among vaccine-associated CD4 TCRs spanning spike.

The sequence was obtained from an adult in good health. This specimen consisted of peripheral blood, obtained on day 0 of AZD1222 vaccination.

The CDR3 nucleotides are TGTGCCAGCAGTACCCAGGGAAAAGCTTTCTTT. Translated, it gives CASSTQGKAFF. The chain links TRBV6-5 to TRBJ1-1; D possibly corresponds to TRBD1 (5 bases). V lost 5 bases and J lost 9, with 10 bases in between. The CDR3 runs 11 residues. Germline-derived CDR1 and CDR2 are MNHEY and SVGAGI.